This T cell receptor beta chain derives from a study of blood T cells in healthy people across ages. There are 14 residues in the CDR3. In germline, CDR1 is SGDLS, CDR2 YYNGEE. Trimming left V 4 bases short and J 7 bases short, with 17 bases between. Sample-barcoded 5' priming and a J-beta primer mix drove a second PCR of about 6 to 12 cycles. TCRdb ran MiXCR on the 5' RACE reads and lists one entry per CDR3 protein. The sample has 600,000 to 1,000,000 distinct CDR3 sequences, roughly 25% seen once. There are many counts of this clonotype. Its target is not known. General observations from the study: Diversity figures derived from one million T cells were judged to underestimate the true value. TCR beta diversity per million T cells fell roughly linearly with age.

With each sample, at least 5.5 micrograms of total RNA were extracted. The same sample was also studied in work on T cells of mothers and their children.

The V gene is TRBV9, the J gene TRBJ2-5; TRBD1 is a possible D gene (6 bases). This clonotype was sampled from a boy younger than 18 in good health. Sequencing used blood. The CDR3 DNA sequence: TGTGCCAGCAGCCAAACAGGGACATCTACGACCCAGTACTTC. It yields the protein CASSQTGTSTTQYF.